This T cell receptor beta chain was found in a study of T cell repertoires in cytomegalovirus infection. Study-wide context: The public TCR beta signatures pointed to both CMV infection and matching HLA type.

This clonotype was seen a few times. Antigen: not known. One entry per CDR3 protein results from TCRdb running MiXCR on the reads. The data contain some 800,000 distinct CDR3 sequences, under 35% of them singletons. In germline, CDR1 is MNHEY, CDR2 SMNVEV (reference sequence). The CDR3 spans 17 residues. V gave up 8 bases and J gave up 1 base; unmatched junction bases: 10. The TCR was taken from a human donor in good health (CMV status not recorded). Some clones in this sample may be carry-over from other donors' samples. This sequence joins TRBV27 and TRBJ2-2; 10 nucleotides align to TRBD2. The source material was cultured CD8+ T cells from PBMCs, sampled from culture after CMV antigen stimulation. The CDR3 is CASSDRAGGENTGELFF. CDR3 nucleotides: TGTGCCAGCTCGGATCGAGCGGGGGGGGAGAACACCGGGGAGCTGTTTTTT.